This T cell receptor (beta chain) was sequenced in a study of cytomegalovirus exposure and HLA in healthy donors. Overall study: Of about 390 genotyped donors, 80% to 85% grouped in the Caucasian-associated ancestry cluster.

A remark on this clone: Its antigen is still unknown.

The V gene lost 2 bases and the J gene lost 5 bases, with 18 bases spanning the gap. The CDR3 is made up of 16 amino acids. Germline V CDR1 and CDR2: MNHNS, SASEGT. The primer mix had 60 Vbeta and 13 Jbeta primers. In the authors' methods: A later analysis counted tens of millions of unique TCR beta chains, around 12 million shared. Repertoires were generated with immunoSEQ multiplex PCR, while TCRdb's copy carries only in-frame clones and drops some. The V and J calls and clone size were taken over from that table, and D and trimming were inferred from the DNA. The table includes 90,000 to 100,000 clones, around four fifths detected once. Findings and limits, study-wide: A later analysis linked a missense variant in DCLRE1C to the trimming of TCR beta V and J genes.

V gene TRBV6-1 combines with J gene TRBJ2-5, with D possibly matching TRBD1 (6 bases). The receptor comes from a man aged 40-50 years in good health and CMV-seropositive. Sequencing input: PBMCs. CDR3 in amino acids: CASSESYGGGYETQYF. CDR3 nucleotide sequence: TGTGCCAGCAGTGAATCCTATGGGGGCGGGTACGAGACCCAGTACTTC.